The text below deals with one T cell receptor (beta chain). No antigen is known for it. This CDR3 spans 11 amino acids. Germline CDR1 reads SQVTM; CDR2 reads ANQGSEA. The sample is drawn from a study of CD8+ T cells in alopecia areata. Regarding the study as a whole: Compared with normal scalp, lesional scalp had higher clonality and more expanded CD8+ clones.

cDNA serving as the sequencing template came from extracted, reverse transcribed RNA. The assay was immunoSEQ multiplex PCR, and TCRdb's table has in-frame clones only and misses some. The sample includes more than 200,000 clones, 67% seen only once; the top ten take 1.2%. The starting material was CD4+ T cells sorted from blood, obtained at week 0. The TCR comes from a human donor with alopecia areata. V gene TRBV29-1 combines with J gene TRBJ1-1; the match to TRBD1 covers 9 bases. For the CDR3, the DNA is TGCACCCCGGACAGGGGCACTGAAGCTTTCTTT. The encoded protein is CTPDRGTEAFF.